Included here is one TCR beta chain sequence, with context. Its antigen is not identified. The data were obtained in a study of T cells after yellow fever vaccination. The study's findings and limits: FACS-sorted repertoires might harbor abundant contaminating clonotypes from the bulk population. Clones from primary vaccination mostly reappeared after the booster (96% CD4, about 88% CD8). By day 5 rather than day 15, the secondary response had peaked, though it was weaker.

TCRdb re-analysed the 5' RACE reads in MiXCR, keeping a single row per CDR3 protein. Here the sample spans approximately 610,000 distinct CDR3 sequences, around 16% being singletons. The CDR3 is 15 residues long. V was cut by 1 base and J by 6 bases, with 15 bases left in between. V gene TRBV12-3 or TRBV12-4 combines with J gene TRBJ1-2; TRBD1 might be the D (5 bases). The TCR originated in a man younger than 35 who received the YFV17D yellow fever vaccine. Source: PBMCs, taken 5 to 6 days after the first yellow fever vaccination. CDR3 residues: CASSLVPGLFDGYTF. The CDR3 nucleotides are TGTGCCAGCAGTTTAGTTCCGGGACTTTTCGATGGCTACACCTTC.